The 8 T cell receptor beta chains below were found in one sample sequenced in a study of CD8+ T cells in alopecia areata. Treatment defined: oral pan-JAK inhibitor, 5-10 mg twice daily. RNA extraction and reverse transcription yielded cDNA as sequencing template. Libraries were prepared by immunoSEQ multiplex PCR; TCRdb keeps only in-frame clonotypes and omits some of them. This sample has 150,000 or so clones, with 65% found just once. The source was CD4+ T cells sorted from blood, collected at week 4, from a patient treated with tofacitinib. These receptors all come from a human donor with alopecia areata.

The chain combines TRBV7-6 with TRBJ2-1; TRBD2 matches at 10 bases. The CDR3 runs to 17 residues. The germline gives CDR1 SGHVS, CDR2 FNYEAQ. J was trimmed by 0 bases and V by 0 bases; bases with no gene match: 2. CDR3 protein: CASSLALAGSSYNEQFF. The CDR3 nucleotides read TGTGCCAGCAGCTTAGCACTAGCGGGGAGCTCCTACAATGAGCAGTTCTTC.

The chain uses TRBV7-2 and TRBJ2-3; TRBD2 matches at 11 bases. Trimming took 5 bases from V and 0 from J; bases not matched to a gene: 4. The CDR3 length is 16 residues. Germline values: CDR1 SGHTA, CDR2 FQGNSA. The CDR3 loop is CASSPGTSGSTDTQYF. The CDR3 bases are TGTGCCAGCAGCCCCGGGACTAGCGGCAGCACAGATACGCAGTATTTT.

Turning to this clone: Mismatch with germline at one junction end may stem from a read error. The chain uses TRBV29-1 and TRBJ1-1; D ambiguous. The V gene's germline CDR1 is SQVTM and CDR2 ANQGSEA. The CDR3 spans 13 residues. CDR3 amino acids: CSVEGPWNTEAFF. The CDR3 DNA reads TGCAGCGTCGAAGGACCTTGGAACACTGAAGCTTTCTTT. Looking up the rest from reference TRBV29-1 and TRBJ1-1 gives the full variable domain: SAVISQKPSRDICQRGTSLTIQCQVDSQVTMMFWYRQQPGQSLTLIATANQGSEATYESGFVIDKFPISRPNLTFSTLTVSNMSPEDSSIYLCSVEGPWNTEAFFGQGTRLTVV.

Concerning this clone itself: In the same sample, other DNA sequences code for this CDR3. This chain links TRBV20-1 with TRBJ2-5; no clear D. CDR1 and CDR2 (germline): DFQATT, SNEGSKA (reference sequence). This CDR3 contains 11 residues. V lost 1 base and J lost 5, with 5 bases in between. The CDR3 DNA reads TGCAGTGCTAGAGTGGTGGAGACCCAGTACTTC. This sequence encodes CSARVVETQYF.

CDR3 loop: CASSSPARDSNEKLFF. The CDR3 DNA follows: TGTGCCAGCAGCTCCCCGGCCAGGGACAGTAATGAAAAACTGTTTTTT. The chain has TRBV7-9 and TRBJ1-4; TRBD1 matches 7 bases. Germline CDR1 reads SEHNR; CDR2 reads FQNEAQ (reference sequence). This CDR3 is 16 amino acids long. V dropped 4 bases and J dropped 4; count of bases not matched to a gene: 9. The full variable domain, in which reference TRBV7-9 and TRBJ1-4 provide the parts outside the CDR3, is DTGVSQNPRHKITKRGQNVTFRCDPISEHNRLYWYRQTLGQGPEFLTYFQNEAQLEKSRLLSDRFSAERPKGSFSTLEIQRTEQGDSAMYLCASSSPARDSNEKLFFGSGTQLSVL.

The chain links TRBV7-2 to TRBJ2-4; D is perhaps TRBD1 or TRBD2 (5 bases each). V lost 5 bases, J lost 8 bases, and 25 bases lay in between. Germline values: CDR1 SGHTA, CDR2 FQGNSA. This CDR3 spans 17 amino acids. This CDR3 is CASSNPWQSMMGDIQYF. The CDR3 region has the DNA TGTGCCAGCAGCAACCCTTGGCAGTCTATGATGGGGGACATTCAGTACTTC.

The table lists this clone with a few counts. This chain links TRBV2 with TRBJ2-1, with D perhaps matching TRBD2 (6 bases). Germline V gene sequence: CDR1 SNHLY, CDR2 FYNNEI. The CDR3 is 15 amino acids. V lost 7 bases, J lost 1 base, and 14 bases lay in between. The CDR3, as DNA: TGTGCCAGCACCGTTGGGGGGAGGTCCTACAATGAGCAGTTCTTC. Its protein is CASTVGGRSYNEQFF. Complete variable domain (other parts from reference TRBV2 and TRBJ2-1): EPEVTQTPSHQVTQMGQEVILRCVPISNHLYFYWYRQILGQKVEFLVSFYNNEISEKSEIFDDQFSVERPDGSNFTLKIRSTKLEDSAMYFCASTVGGRSYNEQFFGPGTRLTVL.

This sequence joins TRBV27 and TRBJ2-5; no definite D call. This CDR3 spans 14 amino acids. Germline-derived CDR1 and CDR2 are MNHEY and SMNVEV (reference sequence). The germline V and J ends were trimmed by 6 bases and 0 bases, with 11 bases remaining between them. CDR3: CASSSTLYQETQYF. Here the CDR3 DNA reads TGTGCCAGCAGCTCGACCTTGTACCAAGAGACCCAGTACTTC.